This T cell receptor (beta chain) was documented in a study of blood T cell repertoires in COVID-19. Study overall: Nucleic acid was either cDNA or gDNA, and it came from T cells, B-cell-depleted T cells, or PBMCs.

In germline, CDR1 is KGHSH, CDR2 LQKENI. The CDR3 is 13 amino acids. V was clipped by 8 bases and J by 8 bases, with 16 bases between them. Using immunoSEQ multiplex PCR, the repertoire was profiled, and TCRdb retains in-frame clones only, with some absent. The sample consists of under 300,000 clones, roughly four fifths of them appearing once. This sequence joins TRBV18 and TRBJ1-5; no definite D call. The sequence came from a woman between 18 and 29 years old with acute or convalescent COVID-19. The sequencing sample was made of peripheral blood. DNA for the CDR3: TGTGCCAGCCACCACGGAGGTAATAAGCCCCAGCATTTT. Translation: CASHHGGNKPQHF.